What follows are 22 T cell receptor beta chains derived from one specimen sequenced in a study of OX40 agonist ivuxolimab in advanced cancers. Library construction relied on the immunoSEQ multiplex PCR assay. TCRdb provides this immuneACCESS table in a form limited to in-frame rearrangements. Some clones are lacking; in checked studies, under half of them reflect an unresolved V gene, and why the rest are absent is not known. Here the sample has about 73,000 clones; 90% to 95% occur a single time. The ten largest clones add up to 0.44% of the sample. Sequences were derived from CD4+ or CD8+ T cells sorted from blood, sampled in a trial of the OX40 agonist ivuxolimab. The source is an adult with an advanced solid tumor such as melanoma, head and neck, liver or kidney cancer.

The gene calls are TRBV6-1 and TRBJ2-2; D unclear. This CDR3 has 12 residues. With 5 bases removed from V and 6 bases from J, the gap between germline ends came to 7 bases. Germline V gene lookup returns CDR1 MNHNS and CDR2 SASEGT. CDR3 nucleotides: TGTGCCAGCAGTCGGGTGGCCGGGGAGCTGTTTTTT. Amino acids: CASSRVAGELFF.

The V gene is TRBV6-5, the J gene TRBJ2-7; possibly TRBD2 for D (6 bases). This CDR3 has 14 residues. Trimming pared 4 bases from V and 0 bases from J, leaving 10 bases between. Germline CDR1 reads MNHEY; CDR2 reads SVGAGI. This CDR3 is CASSSSVSSYEQYF. The DNA of the CDR3 is TGTGCCAGCAGTTCTAGCGTGAGCTCCTACGAGCAGTACTTC.

V usage is TRBV6-5 and J usage is TRBJ2-3; no clear D gene. Germline loops: CDR1 MNHEY, CDR2 SVGAGI. Deletions cut 4 bases from V and 4 bases from J, with 6 bases between. The length of the CDR3 is 12 residues. The CDR3 coding sequence is TGTGCCAGCAGTTCCACCGCAGATACGCAGTATTTT. Translating it yields CASSSTADTQYF.

V and J are TRBV14 and TRBJ2-7; no clear D gene. Trimming took off 3 bases at V and 3 bases at J, with 15 bases between the two ends. The CDR3 extends over 15 amino acids. CDR1 and CDR2 (germline): SGHDN, FVKESK. The CDR3: CASSQAAPGNYEQYF. CDR3 in DNA: TGTGCCAGCAGCCAGGCGGCCCCTGGAAACTACGAGCAGTACTTC.

The chain joins TRBV27 to TRBJ2-2; unclear D gene. The CDR3 is 15 amino acids. Germline V lookup: CDR1 MNHEY, CDR2 SMNVEV (reference sequence). V shed 6 bases and J shed 2 bases, with 13 bases lying between them. This CDR3 is CASRIHTSNTGELFF. The CDR3 nucleotides are TGTGCCAGCAGAATCCATACTTCTAACACCGGGGAGCTGTTTTTT.

The chain employs TRBV7-9 and TRBJ2-7; D is undetermined. Germline loops: CDR1 SEHNR, CDR2 FQNEAQ (reference sequence). Deletions cut 5 bases from V and 4 bases from J, with 12 bases between. The CDR3 is 13 residues long. The CDR3 coding sequence is TGTGCCAGCAGCCAAACGGCGGAGTACGAGCAGTACTTC. It codes for CASSQTAEYEQYF.

The rearrangement uses TRBV4-2 and TRBJ2-7, with D perhaps matching TRBD2 (6 bases). The length of the CDR3 is 15 residues. Per the germline V gene, CDR1 is LGHNA and CDR2 is YNFKEQ. Deletions cut 0 bases from V and 3 bases from J, with 12 bases between. The CDR3 coding sequence is TGTGCCAGCAGCCAAGATCTCGGGGGACGCTACGAGCAGTACTTC. Its protein is CASSQDLGGRYEQYF.

The chain joins TRBV5-4 to TRBJ1-3; tentative D call: TRBD1 (6 bases). This CDR3 spans 18 amino acids. Germline V CDR1 and CDR2: SGHNT, YYREEE (reference sequence). V shed 0 bases and J shed 0 bases, with 16 bases lying between them. The CDR3 is CASSLGGGQISSGNTIYF. The CDR3 DNA reads TGTGCCAGCAGCTTGGGGGGAGGACAGATAAGCTCTGGAAACACCATATATTTT.

The V call is TRBV6-5, the J call TRBJ1-6; D remains unclear. The CDR3 covers 13 residues. The V end was cut by 0 bases, the J end by 7 bases, with 4 bases between. Looked up from germline, CDR1 is MNHEY and CDR2 is SVGAGI. The CDR3 here is CASSYSPNSPLHF. In nucleotides, the CDR3 is TGTGCCAGCAGTTACTCGCCAAATTCACCCCTCCACTTT.

The genes are TRBV6-1 and TRBJ1-3, with no clear D. V was clipped by 0 bases and J by 0 bases, with 12 bases between them. The CDR3 is made up of 17 amino acids. Germline V gene lookup returns CDR1 MNHNS and CDR2 SASEGT. DNA for the CDR3: TGTGCCAGCAGTGAAGCGCAAGGACTGATCTCTGGAAACACCATATATTTT. Its translation: CASSEAQGLISGNTIYF.

Here the CDR3 reads CASSSQIGGYGYTF. The CDR3 nucleotides read TGTGCCAGCAGCTCCCAGATCGGGGGCTATGGCTACACCTTC. The rearrangement links TRBV7-9 to TRBJ1-2; D may be TRBD1 (5 bases). The V gene lost 4 bases and the J gene lost 4 bases, with 13 bases spanning the gap. There are 14 residues in the CDR3. The germline CDR1 and CDR2 sequences are SEHNR and FQNEAQ (reference sequence).

J is TRBJ2-7 and V is TRBV10-3; perhaps TRBD2 as D (6 bases). Germline values: CDR1 ENHRY, CDR2 SYGVKD. The germline V and J ends were trimmed by 2 bases and 7 bases, with 15 bases remaining between them. The CDR3 has 14 amino acids. The CDR3 nucleotides read TGTGCCATCAGTGAGAGGACTACTCTCATGGAGCAGTACTTC. Translated, it gives CAISERTTLMEQYF.

The chain combines TRBV9 with TRBJ2-1; D is unclear. Trimming removed 0 bases at V and 5 bases at J, with 9 bases between. This CDR3 comprises 14 residues. Germline V gives CDR1 SGDLS, CDR2 YYNGEE. In DNA, the CDR3 is TGTGCCAGCAGCGTAGGGTGGCTAAACAATGAGCAGTTCTTC. Residues: CASSVGWLNNEQFF.

J is TRBJ1-4 and V is TRBV5-8; weak D call: TRBD1 (6 bases). Germline V lookup: CDR1 SGHTS, CDR2 YDEGEE. The CDR3 extends over 15 amino acids. The V end lost 4 bases, the J end lost 2 bases, and 12 bases lay between the germline ends. CDR3 protein: CASSVQGRTNEKLFF. As DNA, the CDR3 is TGTGCCAGCAGCGTACAGGGCCGGACTAATGAAAAACTGTTTTTT.

The chain employs TRBV5-6 and TRBJ1-3; 7 bases are a match to TRBD1. Losses at the gene ends were 1 base for V and 2 bases for J; bases not matched to a gene: 3. The CDR3 has 15 amino acids. Germline V gene sequence: CDR1 SGHDT, CDR2 YYEEEE. The CDR3 spells CASSLTRGPGNTIYF. In DNA, the CDR3 is TGTGCCAGCAGCTTGACAAGGGGGCCTGGAAACACCATATATTTT.

The V call is TRBV7-9, the J call TRBJ1-6; tentatively, D is TRBD1 (5 bases). Trimming removed 6 bases at V and 7 bases at J, with 13 bases between. This CDR3 contains 14 residues. The V gene's germline CDR1 is SEHNR and CDR2 FQNEAQ (reference sequence). The CDR3 nucleotides read TGTGCCAGCAGTCCTCTAGGGGAGAATTCACCCCTCCACTTT. It yields the protein CASSPLGENSPLHF.

The chain joins TRBV6-5 to TRBJ2-1; 7 nucleotides agree with TRBD1. CDR1 is MNHEY and CDR2 is SVGAGI in the germline V gene. The CDR3 length is 12 residues. Trimming took 7 bases from V and 9 from J; bases not matched to a gene: 6. CDR3 amino acids: CASTRQGGEQFF. The DNA for the CDR3 is TGTGCCAGCACCCGACAGGGTGGTGAGCAGTTCTTC.

V gene TRBV5-1 combines with J gene TRBJ2-3; no clear D gene. CDR3 length: 12 amino acids. V lost 5 bases to trimming and J lost 5 bases, with 9 bases between them. CDR1 is SGHRS, CDR2 YFSETQ, per germline. The CDR3 sequence is CASRPMGDTQYF. The CDR3 nucleotides are TGCGCCAGCAGACCCATGGGAGATACGCAGTATTTT. The complete variable domain, with remaining parts taken from reference TRBV5-1 and TRBJ2-3, reads KAGVTQTPRYLIKTRGQQVTLSCSPISGHRSVSWYQQTPGQGLQFLFEYFSETQRNKGNFPGRFSGRQFSNSRSEMNVSTLELGDSALYLCASRPMGDTQYFGPGTRLTVL.

V is TRBV5-6 and J is TRBJ2-2; D ambiguous. The V and J ends lost 0 bases and 0 bases respectively, with 3 bases between them. The germline V gene has CDR1 SGHDT and CDR2 YYEEEE. The CDR3 loop spans 14 amino acids. In nucleotides, the CDR3 is TGTGCCAGCAGCTTGGCACCGAACACCGGGGAGCTGTTTTTT. Encoded protein: CASSLAPNTGELFF. The full variable domain, with the rest looked up from reference TRBV5-6 and TRBJ2-2, is DAGVTQSPTHLIKTRGQQVTLRCSPKSGHDTVSWYQQALGQGPQFIFQYYEEEERQRGNFPDRFSGHQFPNYSSELNVNALLLGDSALYLCASSLAPNTGELFFGEGSRLTVL.

The chain couples TRBV5-1 to TRBJ1-1; a weak D match, TRBD1 (6 bases). CDR3 size: 16 residues. Germline values: CDR1 SGHRS, CDR2 YFSETQ. Trimming pared 0 bases from V and 5 bases from J, leaving 17 bases between. CDR3 sequence: CASSLGPGASGTEAFF. CDR3 DNA: TGCGCCAGCAGCTTGGGGCCGGGGGCTTCGGGTACTGAAGCTTTCTTT. Full variable domain (remainder filled in from reference TRBV5-1 and TRBJ1-1): KAGVTQTPRYLIKTRGQQVTLSCSPISGHRSVSWYQQTPGQGLQFLFEYFSETQRNKGNFPGRFSGRQFSNSRSEMNVSTLELGDSALYLCASSLGPGASGTEAFFGQGTRLTVV.

The chain combines TRBV6-1 with TRBJ2-5, with 10 bases lining up with TRBD2. The CDR3 sequence is 13 residues long. J lost 4 bases, V lost 8 bases, and 4 bases had no gene match. Germline-derived CDR1 and CDR2 are MNHNS and SASEGT. CDR3 coding DNA: TGTGCCAGCGGGGTAGCGGGAGGAGAGACCCAGTACTTC. Its protein is CASGVAGGETQYF.

V gene TRBV5-5 combines with J gene TRBJ2-2, with D perhaps matching TRBD2 (5 bases). The germline gives CDR1 SGHKS, CDR2 YYEKEE (reference sequence). Trimming shortened V by 10 bases and J by 0 bases, and 13 bases separated the two germline ends. The CDR3 is made up of 14 amino acids. This CDR3 is CASERQANTGELFF. In DNA, the CDR3 is TGTGCCTCTGAGCGGCAGGCGAACACCGGGGAGCTGTTTTTT.